A selection of T cell receptor beta chains follows, all from one sample in a study of regulatory T cells in long-lasting Graves disease. Each CDR3 protein gets one entry after TCRdb re-called the multiplex PCR reads with MiXCR. The sample holds 390,000 or so distinct CDR3 sequences; 20% to 25% are singletons and the top ten take 28%. The specimen was peripheral blood mononuclear cells (PBMCs), collected when the disease was refractory, from a patient treated with antithyroid drugs. The receptors were gathered from a woman in her thirties or forties with Graves disease. CDR3s include the opening cysteine and the closing phenylalanine or tryptophan. The D gene is left open where the match is weak. Size is stated for part of the rows, as once, few or many counts, or as a class when the clone is expanded.

j_call: TRBJ2-1; v_call: TRBV5-1; d_call: .; clone_size: .; cdr3_aa: CASSLTNFPRNEQFF; cdr3_nt: TGCGCCAGCAGCTTAACCAACTTCCCACGGAATGAGCAGTTCTTC
j_call: TRBJ1-6; v_call: TRBV7-8; d_call: TRBD1; clone_size: many; cdr3_aa: CASSSTGQGFDSPLHF; cdr3_nt: TGTGCCAGCAGCTCTACTGGACAGGGTTTCGATTCACCCCTCCACTTT
j_call: TRBJ1-1; v_call: TRBV6-1; d_call: .; clone_size: .; cdr3_aa: CASSGRGNAEAFF; cdr3_nt: TGTGCCAGCAGTGGGCGTGGGAACGCTGAAGCTTTCTTT
j_call: TRBJ2-7; v_call: TRBV27; d_call: TRBD2; clone_size: few; cdr3_aa: CASSPQTSGRFEQYF; cdr3_nt: TGTGCCAGCAGTCCGCAGACTAGCGGGAGATTCGAGCAGTACTTC
j_call: TRBJ2-2; v_call: TRBV20-1; d_call: .; clone_size: few; cdr3_aa: CSHGGSNTGELFF; cdr3_nt: TGCAGTCACGGGGGTTCGAACACCGGGGAGCTGTTTTTT
j_call: TRBJ1-4; v_call: TRBV28; d_call: TRBD1; clone_size: .; cdr3_aa: CASRNPGTGAREKLFF; cdr3_nt: TGTGCCAGCAGAAACCCCGGGACAGGGGCTCGGGAAAAACTGTTTTTT
j_call: TRBJ1-2; v_call: TRBV10-3; d_call: .; clone_size: few; cdr3_aa: CAIRRDPAYGYTF; cdr3_nt: TGTGCCATCAGGCGGGACCCCGCGTATGGCTACACCTTC
j_call: TRBJ2-3; v_call: TRBV11-3; d_call: .; clone_size: .; cdr3_aa: CASSSGLSGPDTQYF; cdr3_nt: TGTGCCAGCAGCTCGGGGCTTAGCGGACCAGATACGCAGTATTTT
j_call: TRBJ2-1; v_call: TRBV28; d_call: .; clone_size: .; cdr3_aa: CASGRVEQFF; cdr3_nt: TGTGCCAGCGGACGGGTGGAGCAGTTCTTC
j_call: TRBJ2-2; v_call: TRBV20-1; d_call: TRBD2; clone_size: few; cdr3_aa: CSARPSGLARNTGELFF; cdr3_nt: TGCAGTGCTAGACCTTCCGGACTAGCGAGGAACACCGGGGAGCTGTTTTTT
j_call: TRBJ2-5; v_call: TRBV28; d_call: TRBD2; clone_size: many; cdr3_aa: CASRESPGTRGQETQYF; cdr3_nt: TGTGCCAGCAGAGAAAGCCCCGGGACTAGGGGGCAAGAGACCCAGTACTTC
j_call: TRBJ2-4; v_call: TRBV28; d_call: .; clone_size: many; cdr3_aa: CASSFWGVGNIQYF; cdr3_nt: TGTGCCAGCAGTTTCTGGGGGGTCGGAAACATTCAGTACTTC
j_call: TRBJ1-3; v_call: TRBV28; d_call: .; clone_size: many; cdr3_aa: CASTPPGVWAGNTIYF; cdr3_nt: TGTGCCAGCACCCCCCCCGGTGTTTGGGCTGGAAACACCATATATTTT
j_call: TRBJ2-5; v_call: TRBV6-2/TRBV6-3; d_call: .; clone_size: .; cdr3_aa: CASSRDRGGETQYF; cdr3_nt: TGTGCCAGCTCCAGAGACAGGGGAGGGGAGACCCAGTACTTC
j_call: TRBJ2-1; v_call: TRBV27; d_call: TRBD2; clone_size: .; cdr3_aa: CASSFGLAGVVSYNEQFF; cdr3_nt: TGTGCCAGCAGTTTCGGACTAGCGGGAGTGGTTTCCTACAATGAGCAGTTCTTC
j_call: TRBJ2-5; v_call: TRBV14; d_call: .; clone_size: many; cdr3_aa: CASSQLFRIQETQYF; cdr3_nt: TGTGCCAGCAGCCAGCTCTTCCGGATCCAAGAGACCCAGTACTTC
j_call: TRBJ1-5; v_call: TRBV7-9; d_call: .; clone_size: few; cdr3_aa: CASSIGMDRDQPQHF; cdr3_nt: TGTGCCAGCAGTATAGGTATGGACAGAGATCAGCCCCAGCATTTT
j_call: TRBJ1-5; v_call: TRBV4-1; d_call: .; clone_size: .; cdr3_aa: CASSQGQTNQPQHF; cdr3_nt: TGCGCCAGCAGCCAAGGACAGACCAATCAGCCCCAGCATTTT
j_call: TRBJ2-1; v_call: TRBV30; d_call: .; clone_size: .; cdr3_aa: CAWSVGASERNEQFF; cdr3_nt: TGTGCCTGGAGTGTTGGGGCTAGCGAGCGCAATGAGCAGTTCTTC
j_call: TRBJ2-5; v_call: TRBV5-1; d_call: TRBD2; clone_size: .; cdr3_aa: CASSFFGLAEIQYF; cdr3_nt: TGCGCCAGCAGCTTCTTTGGACTAGCAGAGATTCAGTACTTC
j_call: TRBJ1-5; v_call: TRBV7-8; d_call: .; clone_size: .; cdr3_aa: CASSPRLGSNQPQHF; cdr3_nt: TGTGCCAGCAGCCCCAGGCTGGGGAGCAATCAGCCCCAGCATTTT
j_call: TRBJ2-7; v_call: TRBV7-8; d_call: .; clone_size: many; cdr3_aa: CASSLVVGGSLREQYF; cdr3_nt: TGTGCCAGCAGCTTAGTTGTTGGGGGAAGTCTACGAGAGCAGTACTTC
j_call: TRBJ2-2; v_call: TRBV29-1; d_call: .; clone_size: many; cdr3_aa: CSAGLGGSNTGELFF; cdr3_nt: TGCAGCGCCGGGTTGGGGGGATCGAACACCGGGGAGCTGTTTTTT
j_call: TRBJ1-2; v_call: TRBV20-1; d_call: .; clone_size: many; cdr3_aa: CSARIPADGYTF; cdr3_nt: TGCAGTGCTAGGATCCCTGCTGATGGCTACACCTTC
j_call: TRBJ2-7; v_call: TRBV28; d_call: .; clone_size: many; cdr3_aa: CASSPDRQPYEQYF; cdr3_nt: TGTGCCAGCAGCCCAGACAGACAGCCCTACGAGCAGTACTTC
j_call: TRBJ2-2; v_call: TRBV5-5; d_call: TRBD2; clone_size: few; cdr3_aa: CASSLAPSGLSGELFF; cdr3_nt: TGTGCCAGCAGCCTCGCCCCTAGCGGGCTTTCCGGGGAGCTGTTTTTT
j_call: TRBJ2-2; v_call: TRBV10-3; d_call: TRBD2; clone_size: few; cdr3_aa: CAIRPRVAGDTGELFF; cdr3_nt: TGTGCCATCAGGCCCAGGGTAGCGGGAGACACCGGGGAGCTGTTTTTT